This is a list of T cell receptor beta chains from one sample in a study of cytomegalovirus exposure and HLA in healthy donors. Clones were read by immunoSEQ multiplex PCR, and TCRdb kept only the in-frame ones, dropping some. The data show about 64,000 clones, 90% to 95% seen once. Sequenced material: PBMCs. The receptor source for this set is a woman younger than 30 in good health and CMV-seropositive. The CDR3 runs from the conserved cysteine through the conserved F or W. D genes are given only for firm matches. A row's size may be missing; if present it is once, few, many or a size class.

CDR3aa | CDR3nt | j_gene | d_gene | abundance | v_gene
CSVEDLNRNYGYTF | TGCAGCGTTGAAGATCTTAACAGGAACTATGGCTACACCTTC | TRBJ1-2 | . | . | TRBV29-1
CASSYRMSYEQYF | TGTGCCAGCAGCTACAGGATGAGTTACGAGCAGTACTTC | TRBJ2-7 | . | . | TRBV27
CASRGQGYNSPLHF | TGCGCCAGCAGGGGACAGGGGTATAATTCACCCCTCCACTTT | TRBJ1-6 | TRBD1 | few | TRBV5-1
CASSLETGGGTEAFF | TGTGCCAGCAGCTTAGAGACAGGGGGCGGCACTGAAGCTTTCTTT | TRBJ1-1 | TRBD1 | . | TRBV11-2
CASRRLDTQYF | TGTGCCAGCAGAAGACTAGATACGCAGTATTTT | TRBJ2-3 | . | . | TRBV6-5
CASSEEAGTNYGYTF | TGTGCCAGCAGTGAAGAGGCAGGGACTAACTATGGCTACACCTTC | TRBJ1-2 | . | . | TRBV6-4
CASSLVSAGQETQYF | TGTGCCAGCAGCTTAGTGTCGGCAGGCCAAGAGACCCAGTACTTC | TRBJ2-5 | . | . | TRBV7-6
CASTPWGTGVYEQYF | TGTGCCAGCACCCCGTGGGGGACAGGGGTTTACGAGCAGTACTTC | TRBJ2-7 | TRBD1 | . | TRBV28
CASSPYDTYTEAFF | TGTGCCAGCAGTCCTTATGACACGTACACTGAAGCTTTCTTT | TRBJ1-1 | . | once | TRBV7-9
CASSATEPPTGGYTF | TGTGCCAGCAGCGCAACCGAGCCCCCCACAGGCGGCTACACCTTC | TRBJ1-2 | . | . | TRBV7-8
CASSRQGLGWEAFF | TGTGCCAGCAGCCGACAGGGGCTCGGGTGGGAAGCTTTCTTT | TRBJ1-1 | TRBD1 | . | TRBV9
CASSGRTSGRKRTDTQYF | TGCGCCAGCAGCGGAAGGACTAGCGGGAGAAAGCGCACAGATACGCAGTATTTT | TRBJ2-3 | TRBD2 | . | TRBV5-1
CASSLGERFGYTF | TGTGCCAGCAGCTTGGGCGAGAGATTTGGCTACACCTTC | TRBJ1-2 | . | . | TRBV5-6
CASSFLWGEPLHF | TGTGCCAGCAGTTTTCTCTGGGGAGAACCCCTCCACTTT | TRBJ1-6 | . | . | TRBV28
CASSFPPPGGVYEQYF | TGTGCCAGCAGTTTCCCCCCCCCGGGGGGTGTCTACGAGCAGTACTTC | TRBJ2-7 | TRBD2 | . | TRBV28